Below are 25 T cell receptor beta chains sequenced from a single sample in a study of metastatic and nonmetastatic thyroid tumors. TCRdb re-called the PCR reads through MiXCR. Altogether 20,000 to 25,000 clones are present, around 13% being singletons, with the ten largest covering approximately 17%. Not a single patient had been given any form of treatment at any point before undergoing thyroid surgery. Material: blood. Receptors originate from a female donor with papillary thyroid cancer or a benign thyroid nodule (not recorded which). Some clones in this sample may be carry-over from other donors' samples.

This clone was found many times. The rearrangement uses TRBV29-1 and TRBJ1-1; D might be TRBD1 (6 bases). Germline V CDR1 and CDR2: SQVTM, ANQGSEA. The CDR3 is 14 amino acids. V gave up 6 bases and J gave up 5 bases, with 19 bases separating them. The CDR3: CSVTLQGRYTEAFF. The CDR3 region has the DNA TGCAGCGTAACTCTACAGGGAAGATATACTGAAGCTTTCTTT.

This clone was observed many times. The rearrangement joins TRBV28 to TRBJ1-6; D may be TRBD1 (5 bases). CDR1 is MDHEN and CDR2 is SYDVKM in the germline V gene. The ends were cut back, 4 bases at V and 3 bases at J, with 16 bases in the middle. The CDR3 covers 17 residues. Here the CDR3 DNA reads TGTGCCAGCAGTTCCCCTCAGGACAAAAACTATAATTCACCCCTCCACTTT. This sequence encodes CASSSPQDKNYNSPLHF.

This clone appeared many times. V usage is TRBV18 and J usage is TRBJ2-1, with 11 bases lining up with TRBD2. The CDR3 covers 15 residues. V lost 2 bases and J lost 5; bases outside the gene matches: 2. The V gene's germline CDR1 is KGHSH and CDR2 LQKENI. The chain's CDR3 is CASSPKLAGDNEQFF. As DNA, the CDR3 is TGTGCCAGCTCACCAAAACTAGCGGGAGACAATGAGCAGTTCTTC.

This clone was found many times. The V gene is TRBV14, the J gene TRBJ1-1; TRBD1 is a possible D gene (5 bases). The V and J ends lost 0 bases and 0 bases respectively, with 17 bases between them. The CDR3 totals 18 residues. CDR1 and CDR2 (germline): SGHDN, FVKESK. CDR3 residues: CASSQEVLALRVNTEAFF. The CDR3 DNA reads as TGTGCCAGCAGCCAAGAGGTACTGGCCCTCAGGGTGAACACTGAAGCTTTCTTT.

This clone was detected only a few times. The rearrangement uses TRBV6-1 and TRBJ2-1; D perhaps matches TRBD1 (5 bases). The V end was cut by 6 bases, the J end by 8 bases, with 17 bases between. Germline values: CDR1 MNHNS, CDR2 SASEGT. The CDR3 sequence is 14 residues long. The CDR3 protein is CASSPLGPAYEQFF. For the CDR3, the DNA is TGTGCCAGCAGCCCCTTGGGGCCAGCTTATGAGCAGTTCTTC.

Many counts were recorded for this clone. The CDR3 bases are TGTGCCAGCAGTCCACCGAGGGGATCCTACGAGCAGTACTTC. Translated: CASSPPRGSYEQYF. The chain joins TRBV28 to TRBJ2-7; either TRBD1 or TRBD2 may fit D (5 bases each). V was trimmed by 5 bases and J by 1 base, leaving 12 bases between them. Per the germline V gene, CDR1 is MDHEN and CDR2 is SYDVKM. The CDR3 totals 14 residues.

In its sample, this clone was seen many times. The V call is TRBV7-2, the J call TRBJ1-5; 7 bases are shared with TRBD1. CDR1 and CDR2 (germline): SGHTA, FQGNSA. CDR3 size: 14 residues. The junction had 7 bases not matched to a gene; V was cut back by 5 bases and J by 6 bases. The CDR3 nucleotides are TGTGCCAGCAGCACAAGACAGGGCGGTCAGCCCCAGCATTTT. Translating gives CASSTRQGGQPQHF. Drawing the rest from reference TRBV7-2 and TRBJ1-5, the complete variable domain is GAGVSQSPSNKVTEKGKDVELRCDPISGHTALYWYRQSLGQGLEFLIYFQGNSAPDKSGLPSDRFSAERTGGSVSTLTIQRTQQEDSAVYLCASSTRQGGQPQHFGDGTRLSIL.

This clone was seen at least ten times. V and J are TRBV20-1 and TRBJ2-4; D is uncertain. The CDR3 covers 11 residues. Trimming left V 0 bases short and J 9 bases short, with 6 bases between. CDR1 is DFQATT, CDR2 SNEGSKA, per germline (reference sequence). The CDR3 DNA reads as TGCAGTGCTAGAGATTTGGCCATTCAGTACTTC. Protein product: CSARDLAIQYF.

This clone occurred many times. CDR3 bases: TGTGCCAGCAGCCAAACGGCAGACACAGATACGCAGTATTTT. This translates into CASSQTADTDTQYF. The V and J genes are TRBV7-9 and TRBJ2-3; D gene uncertain. Trimming pared 5 bases from V and 2 bases from J, leaving 11 bases between. This CDR3 is built from 14 residues. Germline CDR1 is SEHNR and CDR2 is FQNEAQ (reference sequence).

In the case of this clone: Germline and junction disagree at one end, which may indicate a read error. The gene calls are TRBV28 and TRBJ2-1; TRBD2 aligns across 7 bases. Germline CDR1 MDHEN, CDR2 SYDVKM. This CDR3 region has 16 residues. CDR3 loop: CATSLSGAILLNEQFF. The CDR3 DNA reads TGTGCCACCAGTTTAAGCGGGGCCATTCTCCTCAATGAGCAGTTCTTC.

This clone was seen many times. Since a much larger clone is just one base distant, this may be a read error. The rearrangement joins TRBV18 to TRBJ2-7, with D uncertain. Germline loops: CDR1 KGHSH, CDR2 LQKENI. Trimming took 5 bases from V and 3 from J, leaving 14 bases between them. The CDR3 loop spans 14 amino acids. The CDR3 here is CASSDLQKHYEQYF. CDR3 nucleotides: TGTGCCAGCTCAGATCTCCAAAAACACTACGAGCAGTACTTC. The whole variable domain, filled in from reference TRBV18 and TRBJ2-7, reads NAGVMQNPRHLVRRRGQEARLRCSPMKGHSHVYWYRQLPEEGLKFMVYLQKENIIDESGMPKERFSAEFPKEGPSILRIQQVVRGDSAAYFCASSDLQKHYEQYFGPGTRLTVT.

This clone was observed many times. For the CDR3, the DNA is TGTGCCAGCAGTTTAGTGGCCAGGGGAGGAGAGACCCAGTACTTC. It translates to CASSLVARGGETQYF. The chain couples TRBV12-3 or TRBV12-4 to TRBJ2-5, with D perhaps given as TRBD1 or TRBD2 (6 bases each). This CDR3 spans 15 amino acids. V shed 1 base and J shed 4 bases, with 13 bases lying between them.

In this sample, this clone turned up many times. V and J are TRBV28 and TRBJ2-1, with D perhaps matching TRBD1 (6 bases). Germline assignment: CDR1 MDHEN and CDR2 SYDVKM. Trimming took 5 bases from V and 3 from J, leaving 11 bases between them. This CDR3 comprises 14 residues. The CDR3 DNA reads as TGTGCCAGCAGTGATACAGGGTTCTACAATGAGCAGTTCTTC. This translates into CASSDTGFYNEQFF.

The chain has TRBV18 and TRBJ2-1; 7 bases fit TRBD2. The V segment lost 2 bases and the J segment 5 bases; nucleotides outside the gene matches: 6. The CDR3 sequence is 15 residues long. Per germline, CDR1 KGHSH and CDR2 LQKENI. CDR3 nucleotide sequence: TGTGCCAGCTCACCAAGGGCGGGAGATAACAATGAGCAGTTCTTC. This translates into CASSPRAGDNNEQFF.

This clone was counted ten times or more. The chain is built from TRBV19 and TRBJ2-7, with 9 nucleotides matching TRBD2. In germline, CDR1 is LNHDA, CDR2 SQIVND (reference sequence). The CDR3 sequence is 16 residues long. Trimming took 8 bases from V and 7 from J; bases not matched to a gene: 18. CDR3 sequence (DNA): TGTGCCAGTTTGACGTGGGCGGGAGGGTCGTGGGTGGAGCAGTACTTC. This translates into CASLTWAGGSWVEQYF.

The V and J genes are TRBV6-1 and TRBJ2-1; 11 nucleotides line up with TRBD2. CDR3 length equals 14 residues. V gave up 5 bases and J gave up 8 bases; unmatched junction bases: 5. CDR1 and CDR2 from the germline V gene are MNHNS and SASEGT. CDR3 amino acids: CASSPGTSGDEQFF. The CDR3, as DNA: TGTGCCAGCAGTCCCGGGACTAGCGGCGATGAGCAGTTCTTC.

This clone was observed a few times. This sequence may be a read error, since a much larger clone differs from it by one base. The rearrangement links TRBV19 to TRBJ2-1; the match to TRBD2 covers 8 bases. Trimming at V came to 7 bases and at J to 7 bases, leaving 12 bases not matched to a gene. CDR3 length: 15 residues. CDR1 and CDR2 (germline): LNHDA, SQIVND (reference sequence). In nucleotides, the CDR3 is TGTGCCAGTACCCGGGGGGGATTGTTTAAAAATGAGCAGTTCTTC. Translation: CASTRGGLFKNEQFF. Full variable domain (missing parts from reference TRBV19 and TRBJ2-1): DGGITQSPKYLFRKEGQNVTLSCEQNLNHDAMYWYRQDPGQGLRLIYYSQIVNDFQKGDIAEGYSVSREKKESFPLTVTSAQKNPTAFYLCASTRGGLFKNEQFFGPGTRLTVL.

The CDR3 region is CSAATGTGADRNEKLFF. CDR3 coding DNA: TGCAGTGCTGCGACAGGGACAGGGGCCGACAGGAATGAAAAACTGTTTTTT. This rearrangement joins TRBV20-1 to TRBJ1-4, with TRBD1 matching over 10 bases. CDR1 is DFQATT and CDR2 is SNEGSKA in the germline V gene (reference sequence). With V trimmed by 5 bases and J by 5 bases, 14 bases remained unmatched. The CDR3 is made up of 17 amino acids.

This clone came up many times. This chain links TRBV12-5 with TRBJ2-2; no firm D call. The CDR3 is 15 residues long. Germline V CDR1 and CDR2: LGHNT, FRNRAP. The ends were cut back, 4 bases at V and 3 bases at J, with 12 bases in the middle. CDR3 DNA: TGTGCTAGTGGTTATCCCGGTCGGTACACCGGGGAGCTGTTTTTT. Protein sequence: CASGYPGRYTGELFF.

This clone was seen many times. The chain uses TRBV18 and TRBJ2-1; no firm D call. Germline lookup yields CDR1 KGHSH and CDR2 LQKENI. V lost 0 bases and J 5 bases, leaving 8 bases between the germline ends. The CDR3 runs 14 residues. The CDR3 protein is CASSPPAGDNEQFF. In DNA, the CDR3 is TGTGCCAGCTCACCACCGGCAGGAGACAATGAGCAGTTCTTC.

The sample holds many counts of this clone. The chain carries TRBV5-8 and TRBJ1-3; TRBD1 aligns across 9 bases. The CDR3 spans 15 residues. Losses at the gene ends were 0 bases for V and 9 bases for J; bases not matched to a gene: 7. In germline, CDR1 is SGHTS, CDR2 YDEGEE. The CDR3 DNA reads as TGTGCCAGCAGCTTGGCACAACAGGGGGCCGCCACCATATATTTT. Translating gives CASSLAQQGAATIYF.

This clone was detected ten times or more. V usage is TRBV29-1 and J usage is TRBJ2-7; D tentatively reads TRBD1 or TRBD2 (6 bases each). The germline CDR1 and CDR2 sequences are SQVTM and ANQGSEA. The CDR3 has 13 amino acids. Trimming cost V 7 bases and J 5 bases, with 18 bases left between them. In DNA form, the CDR3 reads TGCAGCGCCGCGCAGGTAGGGGGGAACGAGCAGTACTTC. Protein sequence: CSAAQVGGNEQYF.

The table lists this clone with many counts. V and J are TRBV25-1 and TRBJ1-4; D gene ambiguous. The germline V gene has CDR1 MGHDK and CDR2 SYGVNS. This CDR3 has 13 amino acids. The V end lost 5 bases, the J end lost 7 bases, and 11 bases lay between the germline ends. This chain's CDR3 is CASSRGGVEKLFF. As DNA, the CDR3 is TGTGCCAGCAGTCGCGGTGGGGTTGAAAAACTGTTTTTT.

This clone showed up many times. The chain links TRBV19 to TRBJ1-5; the D gene is possibly TRBD1 (5 bases). CDR3 length: 15 residues. CDR1 LNHDA and CDR2 SQIVND come from the germline V gene (reference sequence). The V and J ends lost 4 bases and 2 bases respectively, with 12 bases between them. The CDR3, as DNA: TGTGCCAGTAGTAAAGGGGACGGGGGCAATCAGCCCCAGCATTTT. Translated: CASSKGDGGNQPQHF.

This clone appeared many times. This chain joins TRBV14 and TRBJ1-5; D is uncertain. The germline V and J ends were trimmed by 1 base and 6 bases, with 22 bases remaining between them. The CDR3 is 18 amino acids. Germline loops: CDR1 SGHDN, CDR2 FVKESK. CDR3 sequence: CASSQVPTKGQASQPQHF. In DNA form, the CDR3 reads TGTGCCAGCAGCCAAGTCCCGACAAAAGGGCAGGCGAGTCAGCCCCAGCATTTT.